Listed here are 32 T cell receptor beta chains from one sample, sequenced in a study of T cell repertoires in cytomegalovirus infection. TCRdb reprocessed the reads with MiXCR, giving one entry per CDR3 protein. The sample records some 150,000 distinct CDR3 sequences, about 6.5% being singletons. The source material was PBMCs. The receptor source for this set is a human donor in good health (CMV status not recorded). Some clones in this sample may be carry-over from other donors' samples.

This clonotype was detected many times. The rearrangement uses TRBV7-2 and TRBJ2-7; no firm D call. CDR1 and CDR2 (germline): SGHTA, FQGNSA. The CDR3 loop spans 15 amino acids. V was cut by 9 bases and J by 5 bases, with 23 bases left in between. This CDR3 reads CARFPSSGCPHEQYF. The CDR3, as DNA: TGTGCCAGATTCCCCAGTAGTGGCTGTCCCCACGAGCAGTACTTC.

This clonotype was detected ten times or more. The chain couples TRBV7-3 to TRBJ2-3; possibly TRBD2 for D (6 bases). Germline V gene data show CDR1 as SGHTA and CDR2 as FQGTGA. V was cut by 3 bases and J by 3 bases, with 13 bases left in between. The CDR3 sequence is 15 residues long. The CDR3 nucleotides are TGTGCCAGCAGCTTCTCCCGGGGGACGACAGATACGCAGTATTTT. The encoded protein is CASSFSRGTTDTQYF.

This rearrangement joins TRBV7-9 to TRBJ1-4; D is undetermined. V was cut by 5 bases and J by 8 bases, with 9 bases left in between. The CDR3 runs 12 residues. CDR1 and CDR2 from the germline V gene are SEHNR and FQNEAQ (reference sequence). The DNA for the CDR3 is TGTGCCAGCAGCCGACTCGACGAAAAACTGTTTTTT. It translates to CASSRLDEKLFF.

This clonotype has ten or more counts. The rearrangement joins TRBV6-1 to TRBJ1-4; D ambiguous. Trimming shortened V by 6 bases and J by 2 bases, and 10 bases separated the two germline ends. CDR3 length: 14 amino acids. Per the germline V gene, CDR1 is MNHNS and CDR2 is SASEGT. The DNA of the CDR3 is TGTGCCAGCAGGCCCGGTTTCACTAATGAAAAACTGTTTTTT. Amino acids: CASRPGFTNEKLFF.

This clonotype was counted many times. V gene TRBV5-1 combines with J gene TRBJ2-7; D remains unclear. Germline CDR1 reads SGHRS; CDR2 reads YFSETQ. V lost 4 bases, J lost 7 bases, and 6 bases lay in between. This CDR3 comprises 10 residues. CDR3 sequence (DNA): TGCGCCAGCAGCAAAAGGGAGCAGTACTTC. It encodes CASSKREQYF.

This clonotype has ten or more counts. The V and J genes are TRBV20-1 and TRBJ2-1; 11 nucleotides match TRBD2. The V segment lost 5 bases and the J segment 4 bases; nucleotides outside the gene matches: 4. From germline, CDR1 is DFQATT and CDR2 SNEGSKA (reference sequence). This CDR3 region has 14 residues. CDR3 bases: TGCAGTGCTCCAGTAGCGGGGGGGTACAATGAGCAGTTCTTC. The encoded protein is CSAPVAGGYNEQFF.

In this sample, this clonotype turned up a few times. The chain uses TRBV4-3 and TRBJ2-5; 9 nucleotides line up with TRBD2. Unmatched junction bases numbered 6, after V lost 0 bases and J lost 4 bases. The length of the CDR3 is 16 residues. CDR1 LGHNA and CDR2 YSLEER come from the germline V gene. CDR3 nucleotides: TGCGCCAGCAGCCAAGATTGGCGGGGGGGCCCAGAGACCCAGTACTTC. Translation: CASSQDWRGGPETQYF.

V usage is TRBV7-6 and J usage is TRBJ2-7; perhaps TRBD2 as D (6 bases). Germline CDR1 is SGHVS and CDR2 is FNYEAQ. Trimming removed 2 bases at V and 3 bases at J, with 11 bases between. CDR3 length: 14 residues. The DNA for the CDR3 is TGTGCCAGCAGCTTACGGGAGTCTAACTACGAGCAGTACTTC. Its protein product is CASSLRESNYEQYF.

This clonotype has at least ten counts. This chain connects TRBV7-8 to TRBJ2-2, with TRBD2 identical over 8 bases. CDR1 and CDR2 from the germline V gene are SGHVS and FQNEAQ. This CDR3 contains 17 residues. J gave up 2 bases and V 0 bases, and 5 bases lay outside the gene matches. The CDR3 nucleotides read TGTGCCAGCAGCTTAGCGTCTCGGGGGGGAAACACCGGGGAGCTGTTTTTT. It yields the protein CASSLASRGGNTGELFF.

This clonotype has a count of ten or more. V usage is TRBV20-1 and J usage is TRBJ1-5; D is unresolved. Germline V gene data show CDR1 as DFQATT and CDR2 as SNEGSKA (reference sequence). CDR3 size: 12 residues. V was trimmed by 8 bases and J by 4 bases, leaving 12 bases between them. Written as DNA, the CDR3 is TGCAGTTCATATGACGGGAATCAGCCCCAGCATTTT. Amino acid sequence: CSSYDGNQPQHF.

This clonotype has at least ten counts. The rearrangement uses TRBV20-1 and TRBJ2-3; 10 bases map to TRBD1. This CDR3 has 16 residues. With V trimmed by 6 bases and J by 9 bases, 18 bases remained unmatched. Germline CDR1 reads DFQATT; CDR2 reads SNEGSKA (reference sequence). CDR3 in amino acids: CSAPPLGTGAGRTQYF. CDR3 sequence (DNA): TGCAGTGCCCCTCCCCTGGGGACAGGGGCAGGTAGGACGCAGTATTTT.

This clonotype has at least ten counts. The CDR3 bases are TGTGCCAGCAGTAAACCCACACGACCCGTGAACACTGAAGCTTTCTTT. Its protein is CASSKPTRPVNTEAFF. This chain uses TRBV12-3 or TRBV12-4 with TRBJ1-1; D is unclear. This CDR3 has 16 amino acids. Trimming stripped 5 bases from V and 0 bases from J, with 16 bases between.

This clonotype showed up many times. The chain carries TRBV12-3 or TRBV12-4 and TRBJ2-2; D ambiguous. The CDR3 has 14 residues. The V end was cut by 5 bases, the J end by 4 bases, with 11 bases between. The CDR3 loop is CASSPVRSTGELFF. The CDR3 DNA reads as TGTGCCAGCAGTCCCGTTCGGAGCACCGGGGAGCTGTTTTTT.

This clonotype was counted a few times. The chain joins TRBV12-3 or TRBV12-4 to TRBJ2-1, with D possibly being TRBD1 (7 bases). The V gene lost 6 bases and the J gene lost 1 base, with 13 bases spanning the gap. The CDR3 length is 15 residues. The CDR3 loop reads CASSPAGGSYNEQFF. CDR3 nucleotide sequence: TGTGCCAGCAGCCCAGCAGGGGGGTCCTACAATGAGCAGTTCTTC.

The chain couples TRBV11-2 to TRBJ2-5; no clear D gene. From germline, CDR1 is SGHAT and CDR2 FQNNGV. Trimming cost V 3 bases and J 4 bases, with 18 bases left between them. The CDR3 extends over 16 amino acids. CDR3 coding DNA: TGTGCCAGCAGCTTGCAAACTGGACCTCCCGGAGAGACCCAGTACTTC. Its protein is CASSLQTGPPGETQYF.

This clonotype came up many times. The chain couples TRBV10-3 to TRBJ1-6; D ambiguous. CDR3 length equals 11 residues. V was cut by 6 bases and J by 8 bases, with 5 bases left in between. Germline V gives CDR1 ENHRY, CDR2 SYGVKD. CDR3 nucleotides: TGTGCCATCAGGATCGATTCACCCCTCCACTTT. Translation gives CAIRIDSPLHF.

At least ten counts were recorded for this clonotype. DNA of the CDR3: TGTGCCATCAGTAGGAATCGAGACTCGAGACAAGAGACCCAGTACTTC. Translating it yields CAISRNRDSRQETQYF. The rearrangement uses TRBV10-3 and TRBJ2-5; D is ambiguous. The germline gives CDR1 ENHRY, CDR2 SYGVKD. This CDR3 is built from 16 residues. V lost 5 bases to trimming and J lost 2 bases, with 18 bases between them.

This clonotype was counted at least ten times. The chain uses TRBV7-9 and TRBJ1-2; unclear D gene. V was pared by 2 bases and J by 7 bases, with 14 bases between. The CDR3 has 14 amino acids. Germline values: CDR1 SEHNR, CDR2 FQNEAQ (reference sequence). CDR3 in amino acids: CASSLPTTTGGYTF. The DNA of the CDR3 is TGTGCCAGCAGCTTACCCACAACGACGGGTGGCTACACCTTC.

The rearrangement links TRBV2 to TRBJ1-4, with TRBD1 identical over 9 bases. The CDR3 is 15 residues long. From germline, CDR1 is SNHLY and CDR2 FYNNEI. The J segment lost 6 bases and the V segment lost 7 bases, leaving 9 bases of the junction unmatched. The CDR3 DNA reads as TGTGCCAGCATCTCGTCGGGACAGGGTTATGAAAAACTGTTTTTT. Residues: CASISSGQGYEKLFF.

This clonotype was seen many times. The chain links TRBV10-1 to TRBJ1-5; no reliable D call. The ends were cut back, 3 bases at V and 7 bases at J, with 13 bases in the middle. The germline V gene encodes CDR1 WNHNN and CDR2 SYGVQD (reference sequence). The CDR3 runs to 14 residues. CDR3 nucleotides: TGCGCCAGCAGTGAAGTCTGGGTTCCACAGCCCCAGCATTTT. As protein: CASSEVWVPQPQHF.

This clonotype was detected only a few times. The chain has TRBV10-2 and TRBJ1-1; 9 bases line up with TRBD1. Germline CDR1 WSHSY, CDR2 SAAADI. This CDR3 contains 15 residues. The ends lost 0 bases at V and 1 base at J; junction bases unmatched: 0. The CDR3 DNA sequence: TGCGCCAGCAGTGAGTCGGGACAGGGGAACACTGAAGCTTTCTTT. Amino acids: CASSESGQGNTEAFF.

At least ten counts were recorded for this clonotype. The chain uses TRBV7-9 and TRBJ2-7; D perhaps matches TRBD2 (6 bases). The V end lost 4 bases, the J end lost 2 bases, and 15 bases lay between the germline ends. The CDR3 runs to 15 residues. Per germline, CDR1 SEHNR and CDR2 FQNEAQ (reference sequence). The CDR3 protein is CASSSTMGLAYEQYF. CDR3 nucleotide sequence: TGTGCCAGCAGCTCAACCATGGGACTTGCCTACGAGCAGTACTTC.

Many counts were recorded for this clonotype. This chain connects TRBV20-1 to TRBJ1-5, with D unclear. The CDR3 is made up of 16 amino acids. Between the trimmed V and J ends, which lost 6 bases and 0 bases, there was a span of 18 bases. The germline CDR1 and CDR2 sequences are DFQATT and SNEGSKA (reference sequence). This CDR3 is CSAPVQDDYSNQPQHF. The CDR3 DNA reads TGCAGTGCACCCGTGCAGGATGACTATAGCAATCAGCCCCAGCATTTT.

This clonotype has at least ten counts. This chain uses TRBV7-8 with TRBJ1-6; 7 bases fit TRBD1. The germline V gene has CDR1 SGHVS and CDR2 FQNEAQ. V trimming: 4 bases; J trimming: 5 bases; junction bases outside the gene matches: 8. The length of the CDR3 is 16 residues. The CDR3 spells CASSYNPGQNNSPLHF. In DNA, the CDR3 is TGTGCCAGCAGCTATAATCCGGGACAGAATAATTCACCCCTCCACTTT.

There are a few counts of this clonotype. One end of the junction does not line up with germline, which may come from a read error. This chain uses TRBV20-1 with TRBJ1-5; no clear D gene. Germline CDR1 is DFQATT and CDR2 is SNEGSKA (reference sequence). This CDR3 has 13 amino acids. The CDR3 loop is CSARRPANQPQHF. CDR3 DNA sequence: TGCAGCGCTAGAAGGCCGGCGAACCAGCCCCAGCATTTT.

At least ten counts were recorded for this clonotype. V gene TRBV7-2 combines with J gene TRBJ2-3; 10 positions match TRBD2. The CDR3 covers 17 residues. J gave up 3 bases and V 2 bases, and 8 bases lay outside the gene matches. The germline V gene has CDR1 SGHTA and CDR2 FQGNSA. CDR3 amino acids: CASSLFGGLASTDTQYF. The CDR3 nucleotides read TGTGCCAGCAGCTTATTCGGGGGACTAGCGTCAACAGATACGCAGTATTTT.

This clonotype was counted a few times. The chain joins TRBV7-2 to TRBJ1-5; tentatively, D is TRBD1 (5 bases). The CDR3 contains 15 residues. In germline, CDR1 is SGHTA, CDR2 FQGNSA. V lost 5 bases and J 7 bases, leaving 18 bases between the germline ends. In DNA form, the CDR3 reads TGTGCCAGCAGCAGAGACGGGACCCAAGGACAGCCCCAGCATTTT. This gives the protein CASSRDGTQGQPQHF.

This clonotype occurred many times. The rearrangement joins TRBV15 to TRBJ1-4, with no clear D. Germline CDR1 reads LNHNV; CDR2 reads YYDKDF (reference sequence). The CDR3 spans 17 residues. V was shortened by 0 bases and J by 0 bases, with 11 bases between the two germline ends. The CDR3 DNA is TGTGCCACCAGCAGAGACCTGGGATTTACAACTAATGAAAAACTGTTTTTT. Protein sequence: CATSRDLGFTTNEKLFF.

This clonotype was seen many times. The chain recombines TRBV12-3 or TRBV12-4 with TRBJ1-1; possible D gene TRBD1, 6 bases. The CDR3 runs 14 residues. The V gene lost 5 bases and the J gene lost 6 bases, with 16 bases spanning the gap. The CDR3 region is CASSPLQGLAEAFF. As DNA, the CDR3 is TGTGCCAGCAGTCCGTTACAGGGTTTGGCTGAAGCTTTCTTT.

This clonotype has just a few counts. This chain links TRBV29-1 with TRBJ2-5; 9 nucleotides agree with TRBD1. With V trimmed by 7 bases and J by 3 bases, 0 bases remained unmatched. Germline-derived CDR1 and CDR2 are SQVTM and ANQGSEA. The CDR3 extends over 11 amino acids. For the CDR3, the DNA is TGCAGCGGGGACAGGGAAGAGACCCAGTACTTC. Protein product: CSGDREETQYF.

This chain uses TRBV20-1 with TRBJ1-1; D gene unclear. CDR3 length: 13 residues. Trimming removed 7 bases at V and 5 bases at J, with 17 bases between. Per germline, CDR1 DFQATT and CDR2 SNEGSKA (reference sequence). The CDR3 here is CSVKKRARTEAFF. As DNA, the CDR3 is TGCAGTGTCAAAAAGAGGGCAAGGACTGAAGCTTTCTTT.

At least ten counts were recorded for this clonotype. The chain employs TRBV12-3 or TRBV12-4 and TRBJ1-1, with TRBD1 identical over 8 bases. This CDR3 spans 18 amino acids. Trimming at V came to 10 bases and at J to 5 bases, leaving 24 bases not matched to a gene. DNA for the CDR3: TGTGCCACCATACCGTTTCACAGGGGGTTCCCCCGCCAAACTGAAGCTTTCTTT. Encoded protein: CATIPFHRGFPRQTEAFF.